The rows below give T cell receptor beta chains drawn from one sample of a study of OX40 agonist ivuxolimab in advanced cancers. Libraries were prepared by immunoSEQ multiplex PCR; TCRdb keeps only in-frame clonotypes and omits some of them. This sample carries about 84,000 clones, around 84% of them seen once, and the ten largest clones take less than 3.5%. Sequenced here: CD4+ or CD8+ T cells sorted from blood, sampled in a trial of the OX40 agonist ivuxolimab. These receptors were collected from an adult with an advanced solid tumor such as melanoma, head and neck, liver or kidney cancer. CDR3s include the opening cysteine and the closing phenylalanine or tryptophan. D genes are given only for firm matches. The size of a clone is reported for some rows only, either as once, few or many, or as a class for expanded clones.

.,TRBV10-1,.,TRBJ1-4,CASSDLPGYFNEKLFF,TGCGCCAGCAGTGATCTTCCGGGATACTTTAATGAAAAACTGTTTTTT
once,TRBV6-6,.,TRBJ1-4,CASSPGPGAEKLFF,TGTGCCAGCAGTCCGGGACCCGGAGCTGAAAAACTGTTTTTT
.,TRBV14,.,TRBJ2-7,CASSQVGNGGYEQYF,TGTGCCAGCAGCCAAGTTGGAAATGGAGGCTACGAGCAGTACTTC
.,TRBV6-5,TRBD2,TRBJ2-1,CASSFSGVAYNEQFF,TGTGCCAGCAGTTTCAGCGGGGTGGCCTACAATGAGCAGTTCTTC
.,TRBV7-2,TRBD2,TRBJ2-3,CASSSPWGGGSADTQYF,TGTGCCAGCAGCTCCCCTTGGGGGGGAGGGTCGGCCGATACGCAGTATTTT
.,TRBV20-1,TRBD1,TRBJ2-1,CSAGTGDEQFF,TGCAGTGCTGGGACAGGGGATGAGCAGTTCTTC
.,TRBV21-1,.,TRBJ1-2,CASSKLVTWDLWGYTF,TGTGCCAGCAGCAAATTGGTAACCTGGGATTTGTGGGGCTACACCTTC
few,TRBV2,.,TRBJ1-5,CASRGLWEGQPQHF,TGTGCCAGCAGGGGCTTGTGGGAGGGCCAGCCCCAGCATTTT
.,TRBV28,.,TRBJ1-1,CASRDPLTGLLNTEAFF,TGTGCCAGCAGGGACCCACTAACGGGACTCCTGAACACTGAAGCTTTCTTT
.,TRBV4-3,TRBD2,TRBJ2-1,CASSRFYASGGYNEQFF,TGCGCCAGCAGCCGCTTCTATGCTAGCGGGGGCTACAATGAGCAGTTCTTC
.,TRBV28,.,TRBJ1-3,CASSFTGTGNTIYF,TGTGCCAGCAGTTTCACAGGAACTGGAAACACCATATATTTT
.,TRBV28,.,TRBJ1-2,CASSPNLDWGYGYTF,TGTGCCAGCAGCCCCAATTTAGACTGGGGGTATGGCTACACCTTC
.,TRBV28,.,TRBJ1-2,CASSLSTGNGYTF,TGTGCCAGCAGTTTATCAACAGGTAACGGCTACACCTTC
.,TRBV4-1,.,TRBJ1-1,CASSPTVNTEAFF,TGCGCCAGCAGCCCGACAGTGAACACTGAAGCTTTCTTT
.,TRBV18,.,TRBJ1-1,CASSPNEGEGNTEAFF,TGTGCCAGCTCACCGAATGAAGGGGAAGGGAACACTGAAGCTTTCTTT
.,TRBV4-2,.,TRBJ2-7,CASSQPYEQYF,TGTGCCAGCAGCCAGCCCTACGAGCAGTACTTC
.,TRBV6-1,.,TRBJ2-5,CASSYGETQYF,TGTGCCAGCAGTTACGGGGAGACCCAGTACTTC
.,TRBV6-1,TRBD2,TRBJ2-3,CATRTSGGTDTQYF,TGTGCCACAAGGACTAGCGGGGGGACAGATACGCAGTATTTT
few,TRBV7-6,.,TRBJ2-1,CASSLATGPGAYNEQFF,TGTGCCAGCAGCTTAGCTACGGGCCCCGGCGCCTACAATGAGCAGTTCTTC
.,TRBV7-2,TRBD1,TRBJ1-3,CASSLGSEGAPGNTIYF,TGTGCCAGCAGCTTAGGTTCGGAGGGGGCGCCTGGAAACACCATATATTTT
.,TRBV7-3,TRBD1,TRBJ2-3,CASSGQGSDTQYF,TGTGCCAGCAGCGGACAGGGGTCAGATACGCAGTATTTT
.,TRBV7-3,.,TRBJ2-1,CASSSTGSSYNEQFF,TGTGCCAGCAGCTCAACGGGGAGCTCCTACAATGAGCAGTTCTTC
once,TRBV28,.,TRBJ1-2,CASSFRGYGYTF,TGTGCCAGCAGTTTTCGGGGGTATGGCTACACCTTC
.,TRBV5-1,.,TRBJ2-3,CASSLGVWGTDTQYF,TGCGCCAGCAGCTTAGGGGTATGGGGCACAGATACGCAGTATTTT
.,TRBV11-2,.,TRBJ1-2,CASSFRVGGYTF,TGTGCCAGCAGCTTCAGAGTGGGCGGCTACACCTTC
.,TRBV7-2,TRBD1,TRBJ1-1,CASSFDRGEAFF,TGTGCCAGCAGCTTTGACAGGGGGGAAGCTTTCTTT
.,TRBV12-5,.,TRBJ2-3,CASGFNFWAYF,TGTGCTAGTGGTTTTAACTTTTGGGCGTATTTT
.,TRBV28,.,TRBJ2-5,CASSPPDRIRTRQTQYF,TGTGCCAGCAGCCCCCCGGATCGGATCCGCACGAGGCAGACCCAGTACTTC
.,TRBV4-2,TRBD1,TRBJ1-2,CASDDPGQNYGYTF,TGTGCCAGCGACGACCCGGGACAGAACTATGGCTACACCTTC
once,TRBV5-4,.,TRBJ1-3,CASSLGAHSGGNTIYF,TGTGCCAGCAGCTTGGGGGCCCACTCTGGCGGAAACACCATATATTTT
.,TRBV18,.,TRBJ2-3,CASSPAENTDTQYF,TGTGCCAGCTCACCGGCGGAAAACACAGATACGCAGTATTTT
.,TRBV6-1,.,TRBJ2-3,CASTPAGLGTDTQYF,TGTGCCAGCACCCCAGCAGGGTTGGGCACAGATACGCAGTATTTT
.,TRBV9,TRBD1,TRBJ2-5,CASSVGQGPETQYF,TGTGCCAGCAGCGTCGGACAGGGCCCCGAGACCCAGTACTTC
.,TRBV7-2,TRBD1,TRBJ1-1,CASSSQGVGTEAFF,TGTGCCAGCAGCTCACAGGGGGTGGGCACTGAAGCTTTCTTT
.,TRBV9,TRBD1,TRBJ1-3,CASSVAPPDRAGNTIYF,TGTGCCAGCAGCGTAGCCCCCCCGGACAGGGCTGGAAACACCATATATTTT
.,TRBV6-1,TRBD1,TRBJ1-6,CASSDATGKNF,TGTGCCAGCAGTGATGCGACAGGGAAGAACTTT
.,TRBV5-4,TRBD2,TRBJ2-3,CASSLPAGGTDTQYF,TGTGCCAGCAGCTTGCCGGCGGGGGGGACAGATACGCAGTATTTT
few,TRBV5-1,.,TRBJ1-5,CASSLDGGEQPQHF,TGCGCCAGCAGCTTGGACGGGGGCGAACAGCCCCAGCATTTT
.,TRBV29-1,.,TRBJ1-1,CSARGSAEAFF,TGCAGCGCCCGGGGCAGCGCTGAAGCTTTCTTT
.,TRBV18,.,TRBJ2-5,CASSPPGGGAQETQYF,TGTGCCAGCTCACCTCCCGGTGGAGGAGCACAAGAGACCCAGTACTTC
.,TRBV5-1,TRBD1,TRBJ2-7,CASSSRDRAWEQYF,TGCGCCAGCAGCTCCCGGGACAGGGCGTGGGAGCAGTACTTC
.,TRBV6-1,.,TRBJ2-5,CASSEQGETQYF,TGTGCCAGCAGTGAACAGGGAGAGACCCAGTACTTC
.,TRBV5-1,TRBD1,TRBJ2-2,CASRTGFDTGELFF,TGCGCCAGCAGGACAGGGTTTGACACCGGGGAGCTGTTTTTT
few,TRBV10-1,.,TRBJ2-7,CASSTAQGGPRLCRYEQYF,TGCGCCAGCAGTACTGCCCAGGGGGGCCCCCGGCTATGTCGCTACGAGCAGTACTTC
.,TRBV18,.,TRBJ2-1,CASSRMGDNEQFF,TGTGCCAGCTCACGAATGGGGGACAATGAGCAGTTCTTC
.,TRBV27,TRBD1,TRBJ1-6,CASSFIRPTGSSYNSPLHF,TGTGCCAGCAGTTTCATCAGACCGACAGGGAGCTCCTATAATTCACCCCTCCACTTT
once,TRBV29-1,.,TRBJ1-1,CSVGSDTEAFF,TGCAGCGTTGGTTCTGACACTGAAGCTTTCTTT
.,TRBV5-4,TRBD2,TRBJ2-2,CASSLRTRNTGELFF,TGTGCCAGCAGCCTGCGGACTAGAAACACCGGGGAGCTGTTTTTT
.,TRBV28,.,TRBJ1-5,CASSQGGAGSNQPQHF,TGTGCCAGCAGCCAAGGTGGGGCGGGGAGCAATCAGCCCCAGCATTTT
.,TRBV4-2,TRBD2,TRBJ2-3,CASSLSSTSGGLPQYF,TGTGCCAGCAGCCTTTCAAGTACTAGCGGGGGCCTCCCGCAGTATTTT
many,TRBV11-2,.,TRBJ1-1,CASSGVAGPNTEAFF,TGTGCCAGCAGCGGAGTGGCAGGGCCGAACACTGAAGCTTTCTTT
once,TRBV19,.,TRBJ1-5,CASQTAGRPNQPQHF,TGTGCCAGTCAGACAGCGGGCAGACCTAATCAGCCCCAGCATTTT
.,TRBV7-2,TRBD2,TRBJ2-2,CASSFWEGSGELFF,TGTGCCAGCAGCTTTTGGGAGGGAAGCGGGGAGCTGTTTTTT